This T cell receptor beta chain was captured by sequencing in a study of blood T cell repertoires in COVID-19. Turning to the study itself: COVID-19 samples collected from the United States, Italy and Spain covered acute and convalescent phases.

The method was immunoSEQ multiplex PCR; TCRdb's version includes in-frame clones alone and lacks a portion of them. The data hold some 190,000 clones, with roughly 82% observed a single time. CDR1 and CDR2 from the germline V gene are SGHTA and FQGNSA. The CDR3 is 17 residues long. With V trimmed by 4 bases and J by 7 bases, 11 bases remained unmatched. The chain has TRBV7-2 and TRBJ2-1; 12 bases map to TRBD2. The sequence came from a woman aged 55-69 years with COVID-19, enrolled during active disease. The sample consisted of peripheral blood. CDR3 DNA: TGTGCCAGCAGCTCCTTAGGGGTGCTAGCGGGAGGGAATGAGCAGTTCTTC. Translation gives CASSSLGVLAGGNEQFF. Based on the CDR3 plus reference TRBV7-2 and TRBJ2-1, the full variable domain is GAGVSQSPSNKVTEKGKDVELRCDPISGHTALYWYRQSLGQGLEFLIYFQGNSAPDKSGLPSDRFSAERTGGSVSTLTIQRTQQEDSAVYLCASSSLGVLAGGNEQFFGPGTRLTVL.